This T cell receptor (beta chain) is from a study of T cell responses to AZD1222 COVID-19 vaccine. Regarding the study as a whole: With dominance at 160-218 and 743-854, vaccine-associated CD4 TCRs spanned spike.

As concerns this clone: Its antigen is still unknown.

Pooling covered second doses at about 4 or about 12 weeks. Using immunoSEQ multiplex PCR, the repertoire was profiled, and TCRdb retains in-frame clones only, with some absent. This table holds 89,000 or so clones, approximately 89% found once. V shed 5 bases and J 8 bases; nucleotides not matched to a gene: 7. Germline values: CDR1 KGHSH, CDR2 LQKENI. This CDR3 is built from 14 residues. The clonotype originates from an adult who received the AZD1222 COVID-19 vaccine. This material consisted of peripheral blood, taken 28 days after the second AZD1222 dose. V is TRBV18 and J is TRBJ2-1; 9 bases match TRBD1. For the CDR3, the DNA is TGTGCCAGCTCAGCCGGGACAGGGTTCTATGAGCAGTTCTTC. This sequence encodes CASSAGTGFYEQFF.